A single sample gave rise to the 24 T cell receptor beta chains below, sequenced in a study of cytomegalovirus exposure and HLA in healthy donors. With 60 Vbeta and 13 Jbeta primers, the PCR was carried out. Libraries were prepared by immunoSEQ multiplex PCR; TCRdb keeps only in-frame clonotypes and omits some of them. With approximately 200,000 clones in the sample, the ten largest clones hold 0.7% to 0.8%. The material sequenced was PBMCs. The receptors originated from a boy younger than 18 in good health and CMV-seronegative.

V and J are TRBV11-2 and TRBJ2-5; tentative D call: TRBD2 (6 bases). Trimming pared 4 bases from V and 11 bases from J, leaving 23 bases between. Per the germline V gene, CDR1 is SGHAT and CDR2 is FQNNGV. The CDR3 has 15 amino acids. This chain's CDR3 is CASSSIRGTTYGQYF. The DNA of the CDR3 is TGTGCCAGCAGCTCAATCCGCGGGACGACCTACGGGCAGTACTTC.

CDR3 sequence reads: CSVERRGGRNEQFF. Written as DNA, the CDR3 is TGCAGCGTTGAGAGGCGGGGGGGCCGGAATGAGCAGTTCTTC. The V and J genes are TRBV29-1 and TRBJ2-1; 9 positions agree with TRBD2. Per germline, CDR1 SQVTM and CDR2 ANQGSEA. The CDR3 loop spans 14 amino acids. After removal of 3 bases from V and 7 bases from J, the junction contained 7 bases not matched to a gene.

The chain combines TRBV2 with TRBJ1-2, with D tentatively TRBD1 (5 bases). Per the germline V gene, CDR1 is SNHLY and CDR2 is FYNNEI. The V and J ends lost 4 bases and 4 bases respectively, with 10 bases between them. This CDR3 region has 13 residues. As DNA, the CDR3 is TGTGCCAGCAGTGCGCGGGGCTTCTATGGCTACACCTTC. It encodes CASSARGFYGYTF.

V is TRBV10-3 and J is TRBJ2-7; 8 bases agree with TRBD1. The CDR3 consists of 15 residues. Germline trimming cut 4 bases from V and 1 base from J; bases unmatched to any gene: 6. CDR1 ENHRY and CDR2 SYGVKD come from the germline V gene. CDR3 DNA sequence: TGTGCCATCAGTGGGTCACAGGGGGTGTCCTACGAGCAGTACTTC. Its translation: CAISGSQGVSYEQYF.

V gene TRBV19 combines with J gene TRBJ2-7; D gene uncertain. The germline V gene has CDR1 LNHDA and CDR2 SQIVND (reference sequence). Trimming left V 3 bases short and J 5 bases short, with 14 bases between. The CDR3 is 14 residues long. The CDR3 nucleotides read TGTGCCAGTAGTATTAGTCGGTTCATCAACGAGCAGTACTTC. This codes for CASSISRFINEQYF.

The V call is TRBV7-8, the J call TRBJ2-1; weak D call: TRBD2 (6 bases). Trimming shortened V by 0 bases and J by 10 bases, and 13 bases separated the two germline ends. Germline-derived CDR1 and CDR2 are SGHVS and FQNEAQ. The CDR3 consists of 14 residues. CDR3 in DNA: TGTGCCAGCAGCTTAGCGGAGACTAGTCTCGAGCAGTTCTTC. It encodes CASSLAETSLEQFF.

J is TRBJ2-3 and V is TRBV29-1; the match to TRBD2 covers 7 bases. The CDR3 is 13 amino acids. Looked up from germline, CDR1 is SQVTM and CDR2 is ANQGSEA. The V and J ends lost 0 bases and 3 bases, in that order; junction bases with no gene match: 0. The CDR3 DNA sequence: TGCAGCGTTGAAGATAGCGGGACAGATACGCAGTATTTT. It codes for CSVEDSGTDTQYF.

This rearrangement joins TRBV30 to TRBJ1-2; D not certain. Germline V gives CDR1 GTSNPN, CDR2 SVGIG (reference sequence). Trimming cost V 2 bases and J 6 bases, with 16 bases left between them. The CDR3 loop spans 14 amino acids. CDR3 loop: CAWSFVRAQNGYTF. The DNA of the CDR3 is TGTGCCTGGAGTTTTGTGAGGGCACAGAATGGCTACACCTTC.

J is TRBJ1-5 and V is TRBV27; a weak D match, TRBD1 (6 bases). V lost 0 bases and J 5 bases, leaving 17 bases between the germline ends. CDR1 is MNHEY and CDR2 is SMNVEV in the germline V gene (reference sequence). This CDR3 is built from 17 residues. The CDR3 loop reads CASSLSSPARGYQPQHF. DNA for the CDR3: TGTGCCAGCAGTTTATCGAGCCCGGCAAGGGGGTATCAGCCCCAGCATTTT.

The chain joins TRBV6-5 to TRBJ1-4; maybe TRBD1 (5 bases). Trimming stripped 4 bases from V and 6 bases from J, with 12 bases between. Germline values: CDR1 MNHEY, CDR2 SVGAGI. The CDR3 extends over 14 amino acids. The CDR3 coding sequence is TGTGCCAGCAGTTTCGCCGGGGGGGATGAAAAACTGTTTTTT. It encodes CASSFAGGDEKLFF.

The chain employs TRBV10-2 and TRBJ2-1, with 7 bases aligning to TRBD2. The CDR3 runs 15 residues. The germline gives CDR1 WSHSY, CDR2 SAAADI. V dropped 4 bases and J dropped 5; count of bases not matched to a gene: 8. This CDR3 is CASSATGGTHNEQFF. The CDR3, as DNA: TGCGCCAGCAGTGCAACCGGGGGGACCCACAATGAGCAGTTCTTC.

The J gene is TRBJ1-1, the V gene TRBV28; 7 bases agree with TRBD1. The CDR3 totals 15 residues. Unmatched junction bases numbered 6, after V lost 5 bases and J lost 0 bases. Germline assignment: CDR1 MDHEN and CDR2 SYDVKM. CDR3 in DNA: TGTGCCAGCAGTCTCAAGGGACAGTTGAACACTGAAGCTTTCTTT. Amino acid sequence: CASSLKGQLNTEAFF.

The chain combines TRBV6-5 with TRBJ1-5; D possibly corresponds to TRBD1 (5 bases). The ends were cut back, 3 bases at V and 7 bases at J, with 16 bases in the middle. The CDR3 consists of 15 residues. The V gene's germline CDR1 is MNHEY and CDR2 SVGAGI. The chain's CDR3 is CASSYRGMEGQPQHF. The CDR3 nucleotides read TGTGCCAGCAGTTATAGGGGAATGGAGGGACAGCCCCAGCATTTT.

The rearrangement uses TRBV6-5 and TRBJ2-5; 12 bases map to TRBD2. The V gene's germline CDR1 is MNHEY and CDR2 SVGAGI. This CDR3 comprises 16 residues. The V and J ends lost 4 bases and 5 bases, in that order; junction bases with no gene match: 8. The CDR3 here is CASSLLAGGGAETQYF. The CDR3 coding sequence is TGTGCCAGCAGTTTACTAGCGGGGGGAGGTGCGGAGACCCAGTACTTC.

The CDR3 region has the DNA TGCGCCAGCAGCCATCGAGGCGGGGCCTCCTACGAGCAGTACTTC. Translating gives CASSHRGGASYEQYF. J is TRBJ2-7 and V is TRBV4-1, with D tentatively TRBD2 (6 bases). Germline CDR1 MGHRA, CDR2 YSYEKL. Trimming removed 3 bases at V and 0 bases at J, with 12 bases between. CDR3 length equals 15 residues.

CDR3 region: CASRGVTTDTQYF. The CDR3 DNA follows: TGTGCCAGCAGAGGGGTTACCACAGATACGCAGTATTTT. The chain uses TRBV6-6 and TRBJ2-3; maybe TRBD1 (5 bases). The CDR3 totals 13 residues. Germline CDR1 reads MNHNY; CDR2 reads SVGAGI (reference sequence). Deletions cut 6 bases from V and 2 bases from J, with 9 bases between.

This chain links TRBV9 with TRBJ2-5, with D perhaps matching TRBD1 (5 bases). The CDR3 runs 15 residues. V lost 4 bases and J 5 bases, leaving 18 bases between the germline ends. Germline lookup yields CDR1 SGDLS and CDR2 YYNGEE. CDR3 bases: TGTGCCAGCAGCCCCCGGCAGGGCGATGAGGAGACCCAGTACTTC. Its protein is CASSPRQGDEETQYF.

The gene calls are TRBV5-1 and TRBJ2-1; 13 bases match TRBD2. Looked up from germline, CDR1 is SGHRS and CDR2 is YFSETQ. The junction had 4 bases not matched to a gene; V was cut back by 1 base and J by 9 bases. The CDR3 sequence is 15 residues long. The CDR3 DNA sequence: TGCGCCAGCAGCTTGACTAGCGGGGGGGCGTTTGAGCAGTTCTTC. Protein product: CASSLTSGGAFEQFF.

J is TRBJ1-5 and V is TRBV28; D remains unclear. The CDR3 totals 15 residues. Germline assignment: CDR1 MDHEN and CDR2 SYDVKM. Between the trimmed V and J ends, which lost 10 bases and 7 bases, there was a span of 23 bases. The CDR3 nucleotides read TGTGCCACCCTCCCCCGGGCAGGAGGGTACCAGCCCCAGCATTTT. Translated: CATLPRAGGYQPQHF.

The CDR3 DNA reads TGTGCCAGCAGCTTAGTCATTGGGAGCGAAAAACTGTTTTTT. It specifies CASSLVIGSEKLFF. This rearrangement joins TRBV7-2 to TRBJ1-4; D is uncertain. Per the germline V gene, CDR1 is SGHTA and CDR2 is FQGNSA. V was shortened by 1 base and J by 8 bases, with 11 bases between the two germline ends. This CDR3 is built from 14 residues.

This chain joins TRBV15 and TRBJ2-7; a weak D match, TRBD2 (6 bases). The CDR3 runs 12 residues. Germline-derived CDR1 and CDR2 are LNHNV and YYDKDF (reference sequence). Trimming took off 2 bases at V and 6 bases at J, with 8 bases between the two ends. The CDR3 DNA follows: TGTGCCACCAGCAGACAGGAGGGCGAGCAGTACTTC. Its translation is CATSRQEGEQYF.

The chain is built from TRBV9 and TRBJ2-1, with D possibly being TRBD1 (6 bases). Germline loops: CDR1 SGDLS, CDR2 YYNGEE. The CDR3 has 16 residues. V lost 3 bases to trimming and J lost 5 bases, with 18 bases between them. The CDR3: CASSGGTRTGNNEQFF. CDR3 coding DNA: TGTGCCAGCAGCGGAGGGACACGCACGGGTAACAATGAGCAGTTCTTC.

CDR3 nucleotides: TGTGCCAGCAGAGAGGGGGGAGGGACTGAAGCTTTCTTT. Protein sequence: CASREGGGTEAFF. This chain connects TRBV7-9 to TRBJ1-1; weak D call: TRBD1 (6 bases). This CDR3 has 13 amino acids. Germline CDR1 is SEHNR and CDR2 is FQNEAQ (reference sequence). The V end was cut by 6 bases, the J end by 5 bases, with 13 bases between.

V usage is TRBV9 and J usage is TRBJ2-6; D gene ambiguous. The CDR3 consists of 15 residues. Deletions cut 4 bases from V and 4 bases from J, with 12 bases between. CDR1 is SGDLS, CDR2 YYNGEE, per germline. In DNA, the CDR3 is TGTGCCAGCAGCCCGACTCCACGGGGGGCCAACGTCCTGACTTTC. Translating gives CASSPTPRGANVLTF. The full variable domain, with the rest looked up from reference TRBV9 and TRBJ2-6, is DSGVTQTPKHLITATGQRVTLRCSPRSGDLSVYWYQQSLDQGLQFLIQYYNGEERAKGNILERFSAQQFPDLHSELNLSSLELGDSALYFCASSPTPRGANVLTFGAGSRLTVL.